These 27 T cell receptor beta chains originate from one sample sequenced in a study of cytomegalovirus exposure and HLA in healthy donors. The PCR contained 60 Vbeta and 13 Jbeta primers. Some clones are missing from TCRdb's copy, which holds only in-frame ones; the method was immunoSEQ multiplex PCR. The repertoire consists of tens of thousands of clones, with about four fifths occurring once and the leading ten covering roughly 47%. The sample was PBMCs. All receptors derive from a man between 45 and 60 years old in good health and CMV-seropositive.

This clone was detected only a few times. The rearrangement links TRBV27 to TRBJ1-5; TRBD1 agrees at 7 bases. CDR1 and CDR2 from the germline V gene are MNHEY and SMNVEV (reference sequence). The CDR3 totals 18 residues. The J segment lost 0 bases and the V segment lost 5 bases, leaving 13 bases of the junction unmatched. The CDR3 here is CASSRTGGITYSNQPQHF. The CDR3 DNA reads TGTGCCAGCAGTAGGACAGGAGGGATTACTTATAGCAATCAGCCCCAGCATTTT.

The chain links TRBV7-2 to TRBJ2-5; TRBD2 matches 10 bases. This CDR3 spans 15 amino acids. With V trimmed by 2 bases and J by 4 bases, 4 bases remained unmatched. Germline V gene lookup returns CDR1 SGHTA and CDR2 FQGNSA. The CDR3 here is CASSLYEREGETQYF. In DNA form, the CDR3 reads TGTGCCAGCAGCTTATACGAGCGGGAGGGAGAGACCCAGTACTTC.

The V gene is TRBV6-6, the J gene TRBJ1-2; D gene unclear. Deletions cut 2 bases from V and 6 bases from J, with 13 bases between. CDR3 length equals 14 residues. From germline, CDR1 is MNHNY and CDR2 SVGAGI (reference sequence). The CDR3 DNA is TGTGCCAGCAGTTACAGCCGGGAAGGGCATGGCTACACCTTC. Translating gives CASSYSREGHGYTF.

CDR3 in DNA: TGTGCCAGTAGTCCGGGAGGGCTGCGCGAGCAGTACTTC. It codes for CASSPGGLREQYF. The gene calls are TRBV19 and TRBJ2-7, with 8 bases identical to TRBD2. The CDR3 is 13 amino acids. Germline-derived CDR1 and CDR2 are LNHDA and SQIVND (reference sequence). J lost 6 bases, V lost 5 bases, and 6 bases had no gene match.

This clone was counted between two and nine times. The chain employs TRBV28 and TRBJ2-3; 11 positions match TRBD2. This CDR3 is 16 amino acids long. V was clipped by 2 bases and J by 1 base; unmatched bases: 2. Germline lookup yields CDR1 MDHEN and CDR2 SYDVKM. CDR3 sequence: CASSLQLAGGTDTQYF. In DNA, the CDR3 is TGTGCCAGCAGTTTACAACTAGCGGGAGGCACAGATACGCAGTATTTT.

CDR3 bases: TGTGCCAGCAGCTTACCGGGGGGCGCGAACACCGGGGAGCTGTTTTTT. Amino acids: CASSLPGGANTGELFF. The chain uses TRBV7-9 and TRBJ2-2; tentative D call: TRBD2 (7 bases). V was clipped by 2 bases and J by 0 bases, with 10 bases between them. CDR3 length equals 16 residues. CDR1 is SEHNR and CDR2 is FQNEAQ in the germline V gene (reference sequence).

The chain uses TRBV2 and TRBJ1-5; D uncertain. CDR3 length equals 13 residues. Germline V gives CDR1 SNHLY, CDR2 FYNNEI. The V end lost 3 bases, the J end lost 0 bases, and 3 bases lay between the germline ends. CDR3 protein: CASSDYSNQPQHF. CDR3 sequence (DNA): TGTGCCAGCAGTGATTATAGCAATCAGCCCCAGCATTTT.

Remarks on this clone: Compared with germline, one end of the junction differs, possibly owing to a read error. The CDR3 nucleotides are TGCGCCAGCAGCCAAGATGTGATCGTACTCATCTACGATGAGCAGTTCTTC. Its protein product is CASSQDVIVLIYDEQFF. This rearrangement joins TRBV4-3 to TRBJ2-1; D remains ambiguous. The germline V gene has CDR1 LGHNA and CDR2 YSLEER. This CDR3 is 17 amino acids long.

The rearrangement uses TRBV4-1 and TRBJ1-4; D might be TRBD1 (6 bases). The CDR3 contains 16 residues. V was cut by 2 bases and J by 8 bases, with 18 bases left in between. Per germline, CDR1 MGHRA and CDR2 YSYEKL. DNA for the CDR3: TGCGCCAGCAGCCAACCCGCCGGACAGCCGTGGGAAAAACTGTTTTTT. Residues: CASSQPAGQPWEKLFF.

As concerns this clone: One end of the junction varies from germline; a read error may be responsible. Other DNA sequences in this sample translate to the same CDR3. The chain combines TRBV30 with TRBJ2-3; D may be TRBD1 (5 bases). Germline V gene lookup returns CDR1 GTSNPN and CDR2 SVGIG (reference sequence). The CDR3 is made up of 14 amino acids. The CDR3: CAWSIQGVRDTQYF. The CDR3 coding sequence is TGTGCCTGGAGTATTCAGGGTGTCAGGGATACCCAGTATTTT.

V is TRBV28 and J is TRBJ2-3, with D perhaps matching TRBD2 (5 bases). Germline CDR1 and CDR2: MDHEN and SYDVKM. Trimming took off 4 bases at V and 9 bases at J, with 11 bases between the two ends. CDR3 length equals 12 residues. CDR3 DNA sequence: TGTGCCAGCAGTTGGACTGGGATGACGCAGTATTTT. This gives the protein CASSWTGMTQYF.

The chain recombines TRBV6-5 with TRBJ2-7; weak D call: TRBD2 (5 bases). This CDR3 spans 15 amino acids. The V gene lost 0 bases and the J gene lost 1 base, with 10 bases spanning the gap. Germline CDR1 MNHEY, CDR2 SVGAGI. CDR3 amino acids: CASSYSWGASYEQYF. CDR3 nucleotides: TGTGCCAGCAGTTACTCGTGGGGAGCGTCCTACGAGCAGTACTTC.

The rearrangement uses TRBV5-8 and TRBJ1-2; D is possibly TRBD1 (6 bases). V shed 4 bases and J shed 2 bases, with 15 bases lying between them. Germline V gene sequence: CDR1 SGHTS, CDR2 YDEGEE. There are 15 residues in the CDR3. CDR3 sequence (DNA): TGTGCCAGCAGCCGGTGGGGGGGCAGCAACTATGGCTACACCTTC. Translating gives CASSRWGGSNYGYTF. The whole variable domain, filled in from reference TRBV5-8 and TRBJ1-2, reads EAGVTQSPTHLIKTRGQQATLRCSPISGHTSVYWYQQALGLGLQFLLWYDEGEERNRGNFPPRFSGRQFPNYSSELNVNALELEDSALYLCASSRWGGSNYGYTFGSGTRLTVV.

This clone was counted a single time. The junction differs from germline at one of its ends, possibly a read error. The chain joins TRBV30 to TRBJ2-5, with 8 bases fitting TRBD1. The CDR3 length is 15 residues. The germline V gene encodes CDR1 GTSNPN and CDR2 SVGIG (reference sequence). The CDR3 sequence is CAWWRDRTIKEAQYF. CDR3 bases: TGTGCCTGGTGGAGGGACAGGACCATTAAAGAGGCCCAGTACTTC.

The gene calls are TRBV5-1 and TRBJ2-7; TRBD1 might be the D (6 bases). Per the germline V gene, CDR1 is SGHRS and CDR2 is YFSETQ. V was trimmed by 0 bases and J by 3 bases, leaving 16 bases between them. CDR3 length: 16 amino acids. The CDR3 nucleotides read TGCGCCAGCAGCTTGGGGGCAGGGGCCTCCTTCTACGAGCAGTACTTC. Translation gives CASSLGAGASFYEQYF.

V usage is TRBV20-1 and J usage is TRBJ1-5; no reliable D call. The CDR3 has 10 residues. The V end lost 6 bases, the J end lost 9 bases, and 9 bases lay between the germline ends. The V gene's germline CDR1 is DFQATT and CDR2 SNEGSKA (reference sequence). CDR3 DNA: TGCAGTGCCGGCACGGGGCCCCAGCATTTT. Translating gives CSAGTGPQHF.

The chain uses TRBV7-2 and TRBJ2-1, with TRBD1 matching 8 bases. The CDR3 covers 14 residues. CDR1 is SGHTA, CDR2 FQGNSA, per germline. The junction had 10 bases not matched to a gene; V was cut back by 4 bases and J by 11 bases. The CDR3 loop is CASSWTGTDGKQFF. The CDR3 coding sequence is TGTGCCAGCAGCTGGACAGGGACGGATGGTAAGCAGTTCTTC. Filled out from reference TRBV7-2 and TRBJ2-1, the complete variable domain reads GAGVSQSPSNKVTEKGKDVELRCDPISGHTALYWYRQSLGQGLEFLIYFQGNSAPDKSGLPSDRFSAERTGGSVSTLTIQRTQQEDSAVYLCASSWTGTDGKQFFGPGTRLTVL.

This clone was seen only a few times. The CDR3 bases are TGTGCCAGCAGTTCCTCGGGGGGAGCGTACTACAATGAGCAGTTCTTC. It is translated as CASSSSGGAYYNEQFF. V and J are TRBV6-5 and TRBJ2-1; 7 nucleotides line up with TRBD2. There are 16 residues in the CDR3. Germline assignment: CDR1 MNHEY and CDR2 SVGAGI. J gave up 3 bases and V 4 bases, and 9 bases lay outside the gene matches.

The chain carries TRBV2 and TRBJ2-1; 11 bases map to TRBD2. CDR1 is SNHLY, CDR2 FYNNEI, per germline. The CDR3 sequence is 13 residues long. J was trimmed by 9 bases and V by 6 bases; bases with no gene match: 4. CDR3 residues: CASRTSGTGEQFF. CDR3 nucleotides: TGTGCCAGCAGGACTAGCGGGACGGGTGAGCAGTTCTTC.

V is TRBV19 and J is TRBJ1-4; possibly TRBD1 for D (5 bases). The length of the CDR3 is 13 residues. Trimming stripped 7 bases from V and 4 bases from J, with 10 bases between. Germline CDR1 reads LNHDA; CDR2 reads SQIVND (reference sequence). CDR3 region: CASMGQNNEKLFF. The CDR3 DNA is TGTGCCAGTATGGGGCAGAATAATGAAAAACTGTTTTTT. Full variable domain (remainder filled in from reference TRBV19 and TRBJ1-4): DGGITQSPKYLFRKEGQNVTLSCEQNLNHDAMYWYRQDPGQGLRLIYYSQIVNDFQKGDIAEGYSVSREKKESFPLTVTSAQKNPTAFYLCASMGQNNEKLFFGSGTQLSVL.

The chain has TRBV7-9 and TRBJ2-1; D is possibly TRBD1 (6 bases). V was clipped by 7 bases and J by 6 bases, with 19 bases between them. Germline V CDR1 and CDR2: SEHNR, FQNEAQ (reference sequence). This CDR3 region has 15 residues. DNA of the CDR3: TGTGCCAGCAATAAGGGGGAGATGGTCCGCAATGAGCAGTTCTTC. Its translation is CASNKGEMVRNEQFF.

The chain has TRBV14 and TRBJ1-6, with D perhaps matching TRBD1 (6 bases). This CDR3 is built from 17 residues. V was pared by 4 bases and J by 3 bases, with 16 bases between. From germline, CDR1 is SGHDN and CDR2 FVKESK. This CDR3 is CASSLLHPGHYNSPLHF. In nucleotides, the CDR3 is TGTGCCAGCAGCCTTCTCCATCCGGGACACTATAATTCACCCCTCCACTTT.

This clone occurred once. The chain links TRBV27 to TRBJ1-5; D remains ambiguous. The V gene lost 6 bases and the J gene lost 6 bases, with 18 bases spanning the gap. Per the germline V gene, CDR1 is MNHEY and CDR2 is SMNVEV (reference sequence). The CDR3 is made up of 15 amino acids. The CDR3, as DNA: TGTGCCAGCAGATCTACGTCCTCCCAACGTCAGCCCCAGCATTTT. Protein product: CASRSTSSQRQPQHF.

The rearrangement joins TRBV7-2 to TRBJ2-2; 10 bases match TRBD2. V lost 3 bases, J lost 1 base, and 2 bases stayed unmatched. This CDR3 has 16 amino acids. In germline, CDR1 is SGHTA, CDR2 FQGNSA. CDR3 nucleotide sequence: TGTGCCAGCAGCTTCCGACTAGCGGGGAACACCGGGGAGCTGTTTTTT. This gives the protein CASSFRLAGNTGELFF.

The chain links TRBV12-5 to TRBJ2-5; TRBD2 matches 7 bases. The DNA matches TRBJ2-7 better at its end, which makes the J call doubtful. This CDR3 has 13 amino acids. Germline values: CDR1 LGHNT, CDR2 FRNRAP. The CDR3: CVLGDGEGFEQYF. CDR3 DNA: TGTGTCCTGGGAGATGGGGAGGGGTTCGAGCAGTACTTC.

As regards this clone: Mismatch with germline at one junction end may stem from a read error. V and J are TRBV2 and TRBJ1-4; TRBD1 might be the D (6 bases). The CDR3 contains 15 residues. Germline V gene lookup returns CDR1 SNHLY and CDR2 FYNNEI. DNA for the CDR3: TGTGCCAGCACCCGGGACACCTCAACTAATGAAAAACTGCTTTTT. It is translated as CASTRDTSTNEKLLF.

J is TRBJ1-2 and V is TRBV7-9; 7 nucleotides line up with TRBD1. This CDR3 has 16 amino acids. Trimming cost V 5 bases and J 1 base; bases outside gene matches: 10. Germline V lookup: CDR1 SEHNR, CDR2 FQNEAQ (reference sequence). The CDR3 nucleotides are TGTGCCAGCAGCCTACCTATAGGGGGCCTTAACTATGGCTACACCTTC. Protein: CASSLPIGGLNYGYTF.